This T cell receptor beta chain was sequenced for a study of cytomegalovirus exposure and HLA in healthy donors. Across the study: The study placed roughly four fifths of its roughly 410 genotyped donors in the Caucasian-associated ancestry cluster.

V shed 0 bases and J 3 bases; nucleotides not matched to a gene: 5. The V gene's germline CDR1 is LGHNA and CDR2 YSLEER. The CDR3 is 16 residues long. The PCR used 60 Vbeta and 13 Jbeta primers. TCRdb's table, derived via immunoSEQ multiplex PCR, lists solely in-frame clones and lacks some. The sample lists around 99,000 clones; 76% were seen once. The sequence came from a woman in her fifties or sixties in good health and CMV-seropositive. Sequencing was done on a sample of PBMCs. V and J are TRBV4-3 and TRBJ2-1; the match to TRBD2 covers 7 bases. The chain's CDR3 is CASSQDRGVSYNEQFF. CDR3 DNA: TGCGCCAGCAGCCAAGATCGGGGGGTAAGCTACAATGAGCAGTTCTTC.